A selection of T cell receptor beta chains follows, all from one sample in a study of blood T cell repertoires in COVID-19. Profiling relied on immunoSEQ multiplex PCR, and the TCRdb table lists in-frame clones only, not all of them. The table includes about 180,000 clones, over 75% detected once. Sequencing used peripheral blood. These receptors came from a woman older than 75 with acute or convalescent COVID-19. Each CDR3 is given with its conserved first and last residue. D genes are given only for firm matches. Clone size, where shown, is once, few, many, or a class for clones that have expanded.

>-|TRBV5-8|-|TRBJ2-1
CASRGGVGGGPYNEQFF
TGTGCCAGCAGGGGGGGGGTAGGGGGGGGCCCGTACAATGAGCAGTTCTTC
>-|TRBV7-9|-|TRBJ1-2
CASSFRSAANYGYTF
TGTGCCAGCAGCTTTCGGTCTGCCGCTAACTATGGCTACACCTTC
>TRBD1|TRBV18|few|TRBJ2-3
CASSPGQGGTDTQYF
TGTGCCAGCTCACCAGGGCAGGGGGGCACAGATACGCAGTATTTT
>-|TRBV20-1|-|TRBJ1-5
CSASPQGRGQPQHF
TGCAGTGCTAGTCCCCAGGGGCGGGGGCAGCCCCAGCATTTT
>-|TRBV14|-|TRBJ2-5
CASSQRRGLQETQYF
TGTGCCAGCAGCCAACGGCGGGGGCTACAAGAGACCCAGTACTTC
>TRBD2|TRBV9|-|TRBJ2-7
CASSKRGGTHQGATNEQYF
TGTGCCAGCAGTAAACGGGGGGGGACCCACCAGGGAGCCACGAACGAGCAGTACTTC
>-|TRBV4-1|-|TRBJ1-3
CASSQDGRASGNTIYF
TGCGCCAGCAGCCAAGATGGGAGGGCCTCTGGAAACACCATATATTTT
>-|TRBV5-5|-|TRBJ1-5
CASSTTAGTNLRQPQHF
TGTGCCAGCAGCACCACCGCCGGGACTAACCTACGGCAGCCCCAGCATTTT
>-|TRBV9|-|TRBJ1-4
CASSVEGVNEKLFF
TGTGCCAGCAGCGTAGAGGGGGTAAATGAAAAACTGTTTTTT
>-|TRBV6-1|-|TRBJ1-3
CASSETGGWGNTIYF
TGTGCCAGCAGTGAAACGGGAGGGTGGGGAAACACCATATATTTT
>-|TRBV5-1|-|TRBJ2-7
CASSFQGGYEQYF
TGCGCCAGCAGCTTCCAGGGTGGCTACGAGCAGTACTTC
>TRBD1|TRBV19|-|TRBJ1-6
CATTGTGSSPLHF
TGTGCCACCACGGGGACAGGGAGTTCACCCCTCCACTTT
>-|TRBV19|-|TRBJ1-6
CAQGGSPLHF
TGTGCCCAAGGAGGTTCACCCCTCCACTTT
>TRBD1|TRBV29-1|-|TRBJ1-3
CSVTVGQPGRNTIYF
TGCAGCGTCACAGTGGGACAGCCCGGTAGAAACACCATATATTTT
>TRBD1|TRBV19|-|TRBJ1-4
CASISRQGTNEKLFF
TGTGCCAGTATCTCCAGACAGGGGACTAATGAAAAACTGTTTTTT
>TRBD2|TRBV7-2|-|TRBJ2-1
CASSLVAGPFDEQFF
TGTGCCAGCAGCTTAGTAGCGGGGCCTTTTGATGAGCAGTTCTTC
>-|TRBV18|-|TRBJ1-1
CASSPSSGTEAFF
TGTGCCAGCTCACCATCCTCGGGCACTGAAGCTTTCTTT
>TRBD1|TRBV29-1|-|TRBJ1-2
CSTATGNYGYTF
TGCAGCACCGCGACAGGGAACTATGGCTACACCTTC